Below are 18 T cell receptor beta chains sequenced from a single sample in a study of T cell responses to AZD1222 COVID-19 vaccine. The repertoire was sequenced with immunoSEQ multiplex PCR; TCRdb's copy has only in-frame clones and lacks some. The sample shows some 47,000 clones, about 91% of them seen only once. Sequences were derived from peripheral blood, sampled 28 days after the second AZD1222 dose. These receptors originate from an adult who received the AZD1222 COVID-19 vaccine.

The CDR3 bases are TGTGCCAGCAGTGACCAGGGACCCTATGGCTACACCTTC. Protein sequence: CASSDQGPYGYTF. The chain couples TRBV6-1 to TRBJ1-2, with D perhaps TRBD1 (5 bases). Trimming took 3 bases from V and 4 from J, leaving 9 bases between them. The length of the CDR3 is 13 residues. Germline lookup yields CDR1 MNHNS and CDR2 SASEGT.

J is TRBJ1-2 and V is TRBV12-3 or TRBV12-4; possibly TRBD1 for D (5 bases). V was shortened by 7 bases and J by 3 bases, with 12 bases between the two germline ends. CDR3 length: 13 amino acids. The CDR3 spells CASTKTEDYGYTF. The DNA for the CDR3 is TGTGCCAGCACCAAGACAGAGGACTATGGCTACACCTTC.

This chain joins TRBV27 and TRBJ2-1, with TRBD2 matching 8 bases. With V trimmed by 1 base and J by 0 bases, 8 bases remained unmatched. CDR1 and CDR2 from the germline V gene are MNHEY and SMNVEV (reference sequence). The CDR3 runs 18 residues. This chain's CDR3 is CASSLFGGEGLSYNEQFF. The DNA for the CDR3 is TGTGCCAGCAGTTTATTCGGGGGGGAGGGTCTCTCCTACAATGAGCAGTTCTTC.

The chain carries TRBV5-4 and TRBJ2-1; TRBD2 aligns across 10 bases. Trimming removed 1 base from V and 8 bases from J; junction bases left unmatched: 3. CDR1 is SGHNT and CDR2 is YYREEE in the germline V gene (reference sequence). The CDR3 spans 14 residues. DNA of the CDR3: TGTGCCAGCAGCTTGCGACTAGCGGGCGATGAGCAGTTCTTC. It specifies CASSLRLAGDEQFF.

The V call is TRBV11-2, the J call TRBJ2-1, with D perhaps matching TRBD1 (6 bases). Trimming stripped 5 bases from V and 9 bases from J, with 17 bases between. CDR3 length: 14 residues. CDR1 is SGHAT and CDR2 is FQNNGV in the germline V gene. CDR3 sequence: CASSLVGTWGEQFF. CDR3 DNA sequence: TGTGCCAGCAGCCTAGTCGGGACATGGGGTGAGCAGTTCTTC.

The chain couples TRBV10-2 to TRBJ2-5; 8 bases line up with TRBD2. This CDR3 region has 15 residues. Germline assignment: CDR1 WSHSY and CDR2 SAAADI. The junction had 12 bases not matched to a gene; V was cut back by 8 bases and J by 4 bases. The CDR3 bases are TGCGCCAGCGCGGCGAGGCCCGCGGGGGGAGAGACCCAGTACTTC. Protein sequence: CASAARPAGGETQYF.

The chain links TRBV30 to TRBJ2-3; the D gene is possibly TRBD2 (6 bases). Germline V lookup: CDR1 GTSNPN, CDR2 SVGIG (reference sequence). The CDR3 is 13 residues long. Trimming pared 4 bases from V and 5 bases from J, leaving 13 bases between. CDR3 sequence: CAWIRAGLDTQYF. CDR3 nucleotide sequence: TGTGCCTGGATTAGGGCGGGGCTAGATACGCAGTATTTT.

The V and J genes are TRBV7-8 and TRBJ1-4, with no clear D. Germline V gives CDR1 SGHVS, CDR2 FQNEAQ. V was trimmed by 1 base and J by 7 bases, leaving 13 bases between them. This CDR3 contains 15 residues. The chain's CDR3 is CASSLDSFGVEKLFF. The CDR3 bases are TGTGCCAGCAGCTTAGACAGCTTTGGGGTTGAAAAACTGTTTTTT. Together with reference TRBV7-8 and TRBJ1-4, the CDR3 gives the full variable domain: GAGVSQSPRYKVAKRGQDVALRCDPISGHVSLFWYQQALGQGPEFLTYFQNEAQLDKSGLPSDRFFAERPEGSVSTLKIQRTQQEDSAVYLCASSLDSFGVEKLFFGSGTQLSVL.

This chain connects TRBV19 to TRBJ1-1; D call uncertain. The CDR3 is 12 residues long. CDR1 and CDR2 (germline): LNHDA, SQIVND (reference sequence). V lost 7 bases and J lost 7, with 13 bases in between. CDR3 sequence: CASIGESGEAFF. The CDR3 DNA reads TGTGCCAGTATTGGGGAGTCGGGTGAAGCTTTCTTT.

The V gene is TRBV2, the J gene TRBJ1-2; D gene ambiguous. Germline V lookup: CDR1 SNHLY, CDR2 FYNNEI. This CDR3 is built from 13 residues. V was shortened by 5 bases and J by 1 base, with 8 bases between the two germline ends. The CDR3 coding sequence is TGTGCCAGCAGTAGGACGGTTAACTATGGCTACACCTTC. Translated: CASSRTVNYGYTF. Full variable domain (missing parts from reference TRBV2 and TRBJ1-2): EPEVTQTPSHQVTQMGQEVILRCVPISNHLYFYWYRQILGQKVEFLVSFYNNEISEKSEIFDDQFSVERPDGSNFTLKIRSTKLEDSAMYFCASSRTVNYGYTFGSGTRLTVV.

The chain links TRBV7-6 to TRBJ2-4; a weak D match, TRBD2 (7 bases). Trimming removed 8 bases at V and 2 bases at J, with 22 bases between. From germline, CDR1 is SGHVS and CDR2 FNYEAQ. The CDR3 loop spans 17 amino acids. CDR3 in amino acids: CASAPGGGGGPKNIQYF. The CDR3 DNA follows: TGTGCCAGCGCCCCGGGGGGCGGGGGAGGGCCCAAAAACATTCAGTACTTC.

The chain couples TRBV5-1 to TRBJ2-1; tentatively, D is TRBD1 or TRBD2 (5 bases each). Germline V gives CDR1 SGHRS, CDR2 YFSETQ. The CDR3 has 12 amino acids. The V gene lost 4 bases and the J gene lost 7 bases, with 9 bases spanning the gap. The CDR3 is CASSVEGNEQFF. In nucleotides, the CDR3 is TGCGCCAGCAGCGTTGAGGGGAATGAGCAGTTCTTC.

The J gene is TRBJ2-1, the V gene TRBV28, with D maybe TRBD2 (6 bases). The CDR3 runs 13 residues. CDR1 is MDHEN, CDR2 SYDVKM, per germline. The ends were cut back, 3 bases at V and 7 bases at J, with 10 bases in the middle. CDR3 region: CASSFRGVNEQFF. CDR3 nucleotides: TGTGCCAGCAGTTTTCGCGGGGTGAATGAGCAGTTCTTC.

The chain carries TRBV11-3 and TRBJ1-6, with no clear D. Looked up from germline, CDR1 is SGHNT and CDR2 is YENEEA. The CDR3 loop spans 17 amino acids. V was shortened by 3 bases and J by 0 bases, with 12 bases between the two germline ends. DNA for the CDR3: TGTGCCAGCAGCTTGACAAGGTCGAGCTCCTATAATTCACCCCTCCACTTT. Translated, it gives CASSLTRSSSYNSPLHF.

The rearrangement joins TRBV5-1 to TRBJ2-1, with TRBD1 as a possible D gene (7 bases). Looked up from germline, CDR1 is SGHRS and CDR2 is YFSETQ. With 4 bases removed from V and 7 bases from J, the gap between germline ends came to 24 bases. This CDR3 is 17 amino acids long. For the CDR3, the DNA is TGCGCCAGCAGCGACGAAAGGGCAGGGGGGTCTAGGAATGAGCAGTTCTTC. This translates into CASSDERAGGSRNEQFF.

The chain links TRBV10-1 to TRBJ1-2; a weak D match, TRBD1 (5 bases). Trimming took off 10 bases at V and 2 bases at J, with 14 bases between the two ends. The CDR3 is made up of 13 amino acids. From germline, CDR1 is WNHNN and CDR2 SYGVQD (reference sequence). The CDR3 region is CAIRETVNYGYTF. The CDR3 DNA is TGCGCCATCCGGGAGACAGTCAACTATGGCTACACCTTC.

The J gene is TRBJ1-4, the V gene TRBV10-2, with D tentatively TRBD1 (6 bases). The CDR3 sequence is 13 residues long. Trimming left V 8 bases short and J 7 bases short, with 14 bases between. The germline V gene has CDR1 WSHSY and CDR2 SAAADI. CDR3 loop: CASRDNGGEKLFF. Here the CDR3 DNA reads TGCGCCAGCCGGGACAATGGCGGTGAAAAACTGTTTTTT.

The J gene is TRBJ2-1, the V gene TRBV10-3; 8 bases agree with TRBD2. This CDR3 contains 18 residues. The junction had 15 bases not matched to a gene; V was cut back by 0 bases and J by 8 bases. Per the germline V gene, CDR1 is ENHRY and CDR2 is SYGVKD. CDR3 DNA sequence: TGTGCCATCAGTGAGTCCGCGGGAGGCGGAAACGCTTTGGATGAGCAGTTCTTC. Its translation: CAISESAGGGNALDEQFF.